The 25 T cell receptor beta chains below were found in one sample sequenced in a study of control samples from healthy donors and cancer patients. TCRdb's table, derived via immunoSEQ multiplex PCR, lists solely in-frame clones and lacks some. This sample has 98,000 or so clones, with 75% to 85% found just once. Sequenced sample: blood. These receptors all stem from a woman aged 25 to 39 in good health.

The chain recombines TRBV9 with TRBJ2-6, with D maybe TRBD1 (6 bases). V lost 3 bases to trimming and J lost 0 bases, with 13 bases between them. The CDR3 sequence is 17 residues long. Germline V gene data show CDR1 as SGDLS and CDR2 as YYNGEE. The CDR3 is CASSEPGTHSGANVLTF. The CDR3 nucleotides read TGTGCCAGCAGCGAGCCCGGGACACACTCTGGGGCCAACGTCCTGACTTTC.

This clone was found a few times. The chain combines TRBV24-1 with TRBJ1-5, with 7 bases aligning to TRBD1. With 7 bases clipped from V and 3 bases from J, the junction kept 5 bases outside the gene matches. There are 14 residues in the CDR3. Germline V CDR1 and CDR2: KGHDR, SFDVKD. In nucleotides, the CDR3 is TGTGCCACCAGCCGGACAGGTGACAATCAGCCCCAGCATTTT. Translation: CATSRTGDNQPQHF.

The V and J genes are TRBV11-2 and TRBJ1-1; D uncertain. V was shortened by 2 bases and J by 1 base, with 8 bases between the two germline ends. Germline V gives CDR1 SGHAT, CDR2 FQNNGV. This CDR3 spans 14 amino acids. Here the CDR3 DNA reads TGTGCCAGCAGCTTAACTGGAACGAACACTGAAGCTTTCTTT. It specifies CASSLTGTNTEAFF.

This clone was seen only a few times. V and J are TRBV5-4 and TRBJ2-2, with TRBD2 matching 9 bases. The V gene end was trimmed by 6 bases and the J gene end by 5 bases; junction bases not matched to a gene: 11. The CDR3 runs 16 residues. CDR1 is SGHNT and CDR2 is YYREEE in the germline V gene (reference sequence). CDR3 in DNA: TGTGCCAGCACCCAGGGCGGGGGGGCGGCAACCGGGGAGCTGTTTTTT. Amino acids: CASTQGGGAATGELFF. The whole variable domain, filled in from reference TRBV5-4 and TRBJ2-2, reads ETGVTQSPTHLIKTRGQQVTLRCSSQSGHNTVSWYQQALGQGPQFIFQYYREEENGRGNFPPRFSGLQFPNYSSELNVNALELDDSALYLCASTQGGGAATGELFFGEGSRLTVL.

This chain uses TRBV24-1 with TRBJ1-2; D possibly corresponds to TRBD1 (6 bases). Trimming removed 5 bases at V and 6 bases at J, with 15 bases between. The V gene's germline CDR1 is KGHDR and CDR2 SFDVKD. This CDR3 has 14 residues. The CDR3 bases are TGTGCCACCAGTGCAACAGGGATCGTAGATGGCTACACCTTC. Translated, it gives CATSATGIVDGYTF.

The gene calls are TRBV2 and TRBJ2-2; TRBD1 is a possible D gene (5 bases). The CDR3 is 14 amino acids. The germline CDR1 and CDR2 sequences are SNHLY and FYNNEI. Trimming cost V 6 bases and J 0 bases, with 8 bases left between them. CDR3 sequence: CASRDTSNTGELFF. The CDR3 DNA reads TGTGCCAGCAGGGACACTTCGAACACCGGGGAGCTGTTTTTT.

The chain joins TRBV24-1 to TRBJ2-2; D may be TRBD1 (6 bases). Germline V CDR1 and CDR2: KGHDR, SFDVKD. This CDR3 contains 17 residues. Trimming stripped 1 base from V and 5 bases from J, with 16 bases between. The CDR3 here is CATSDLNRRGLTGELFF. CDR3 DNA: TGTGCCACCAGTGATTTAAATCGCAGGGGTTTAACCGGGGAGCTGTTTTTT.

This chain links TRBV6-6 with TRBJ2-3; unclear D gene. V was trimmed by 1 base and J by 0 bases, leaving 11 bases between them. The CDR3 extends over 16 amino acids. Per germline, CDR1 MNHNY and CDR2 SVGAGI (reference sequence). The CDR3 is CASSYWGSDSTDTQYF. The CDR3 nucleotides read TGTGCCAGCAGTTACTGGGGATCAGATAGCACAGATACGCAGTATTTT.

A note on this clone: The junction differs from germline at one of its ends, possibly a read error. Here the CDR3 DNA reads TGTGCCAGCAGTTTAGGGGGTACTAGCAAAGATACGCAGTATTTT. Translation: CASSLGGTSKDTQYF. The rearrangement joins TRBV27 to TRBJ2-3; D possibly corresponds to TRBD2 (6 bases). This CDR3 is built from 15 residues. In germline, CDR1 is MNHEY, CDR2 SMNVEV (reference sequence).

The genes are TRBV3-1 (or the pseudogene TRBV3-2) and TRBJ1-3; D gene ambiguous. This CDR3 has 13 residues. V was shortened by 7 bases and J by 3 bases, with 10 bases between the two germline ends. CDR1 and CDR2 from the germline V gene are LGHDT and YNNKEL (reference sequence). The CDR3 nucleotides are TGTGCCAGCAAGGTAGGAGGTGGAAACACCATATATTTT. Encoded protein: CASKVGGGNTIYF.

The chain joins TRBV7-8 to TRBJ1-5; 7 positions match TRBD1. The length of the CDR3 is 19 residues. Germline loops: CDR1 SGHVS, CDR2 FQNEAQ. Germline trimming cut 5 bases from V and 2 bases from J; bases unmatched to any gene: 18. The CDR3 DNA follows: TGTGCCAGCAGCCTCTTACTGACTCAGGGAACAGGGGGCAATCAGCCCCAGCATTTT. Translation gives CASSLLLTQGTGGNQPQHF. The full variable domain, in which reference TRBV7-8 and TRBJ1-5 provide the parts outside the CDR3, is GAGVSQSPRYKVAKRGQDVALRCDPISGHVSLFWYQQALGQGPEFLTYFQNEAQLDKSGLPSDRFFAERPEGSVSTLKIQRTQQEDSAVYLCASSLLLTQGTGGNQPQHFGDGTRLSIL.

CDR3 nucleotides: TGTGCCTGGAAGTGGGGAGAGTTTGGCGAGCAGTACTTC. It encodes CAWKWGEFGEQYF. The chain employs TRBV30 and TRBJ2-7, with D possibly matching TRBD2 (5 bases). V was pared by 4 bases and J by 6 bases, with 16 bases between. Germline CDR1 reads GTSNPN; CDR2 reads SVGIG (reference sequence). The CDR3 is made up of 13 amino acids.

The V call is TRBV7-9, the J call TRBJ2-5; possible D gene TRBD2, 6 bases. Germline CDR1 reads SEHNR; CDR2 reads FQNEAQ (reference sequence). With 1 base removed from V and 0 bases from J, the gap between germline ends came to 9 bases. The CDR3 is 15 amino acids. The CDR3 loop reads CASSLGDSNQETQYF. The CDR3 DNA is TGTGCCAGCAGCTTAGGGGACTCAAACCAAGAGACCCAGTACTTC.

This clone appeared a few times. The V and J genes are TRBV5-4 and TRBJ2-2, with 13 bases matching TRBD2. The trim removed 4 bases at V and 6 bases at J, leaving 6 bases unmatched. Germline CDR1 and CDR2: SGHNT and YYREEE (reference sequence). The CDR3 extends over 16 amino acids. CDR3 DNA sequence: TGTGCCAGCAGCAAAGGACTAGCGGGGGCGCCCGGGGAGCTGTTTTTT. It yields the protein CASSKGLAGAPGELFF.

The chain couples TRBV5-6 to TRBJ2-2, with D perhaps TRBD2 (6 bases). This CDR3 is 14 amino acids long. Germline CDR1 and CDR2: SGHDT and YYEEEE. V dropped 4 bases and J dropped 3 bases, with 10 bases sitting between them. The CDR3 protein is CASSEGLYTGELFF. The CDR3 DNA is TGTGCCAGCAGCGAGGGACTGTACACCGGGGAGCTGTTTTTT.

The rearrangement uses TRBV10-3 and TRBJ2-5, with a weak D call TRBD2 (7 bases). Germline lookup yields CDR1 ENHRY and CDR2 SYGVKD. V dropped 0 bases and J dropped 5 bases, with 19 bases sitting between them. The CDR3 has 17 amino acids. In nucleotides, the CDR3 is TGTGCCATCAGTGAGTCGGACGGGGGGCAAGGACGGGAGACCCAGTACTTC. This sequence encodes CAISESDGGQGRETQYF.

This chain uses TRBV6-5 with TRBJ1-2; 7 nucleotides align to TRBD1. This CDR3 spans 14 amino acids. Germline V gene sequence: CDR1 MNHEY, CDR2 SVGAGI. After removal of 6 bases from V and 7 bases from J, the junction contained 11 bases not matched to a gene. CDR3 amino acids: CASRPRGGASGYTF. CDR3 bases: TGTGCCAGCAGGCCCAGGGGGGGGGCGAGTGGCTACACCTTC.

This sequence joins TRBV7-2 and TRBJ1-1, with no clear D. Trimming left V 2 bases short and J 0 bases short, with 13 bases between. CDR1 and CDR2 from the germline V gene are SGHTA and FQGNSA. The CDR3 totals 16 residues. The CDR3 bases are TGTGCCAGCAGCTTACATGGTGGCAGAATGAACACTGAAGCTTTCTTT. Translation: CASSLHGGRMNTEAFF.

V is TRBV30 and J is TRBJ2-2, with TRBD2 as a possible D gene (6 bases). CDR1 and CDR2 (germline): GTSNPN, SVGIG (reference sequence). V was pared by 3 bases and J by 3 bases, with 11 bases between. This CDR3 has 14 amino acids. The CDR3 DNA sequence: TGTGCCTGGAGCCCGGGGGTCCACACCGGGGAGCTGTTTTTT. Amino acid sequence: CAWSPGVHTGELFF.

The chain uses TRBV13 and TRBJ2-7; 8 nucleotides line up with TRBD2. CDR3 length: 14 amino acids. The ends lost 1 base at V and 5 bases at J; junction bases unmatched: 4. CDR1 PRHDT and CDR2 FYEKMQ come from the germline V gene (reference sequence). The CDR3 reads CASSLAGGANEQYF. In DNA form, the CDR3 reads TGTGCCAGCAGCTTAGCGGGGGGGGCAAACGAGCAGTACTTC.

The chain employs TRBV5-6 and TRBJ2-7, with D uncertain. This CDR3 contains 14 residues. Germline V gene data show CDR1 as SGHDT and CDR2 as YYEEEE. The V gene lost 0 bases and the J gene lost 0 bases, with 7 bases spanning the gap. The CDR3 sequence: CASSLEALSYEQYF. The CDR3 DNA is TGTGCCAGCAGCTTGGAGGCCCTCTCCTACGAGCAGTACTTC.

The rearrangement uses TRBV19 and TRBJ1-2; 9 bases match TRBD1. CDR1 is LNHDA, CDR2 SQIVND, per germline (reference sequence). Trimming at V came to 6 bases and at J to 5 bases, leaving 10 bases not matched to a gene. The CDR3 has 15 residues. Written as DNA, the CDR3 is TGTGCCAGTAGGGATCCGGGACAGGGTCCTTATGGCTACACCTTC. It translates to CASRDPGQGPYGYTF.

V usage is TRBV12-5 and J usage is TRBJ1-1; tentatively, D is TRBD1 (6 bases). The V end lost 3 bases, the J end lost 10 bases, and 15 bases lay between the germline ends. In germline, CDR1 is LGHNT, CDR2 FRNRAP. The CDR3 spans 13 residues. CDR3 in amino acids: CASGLTGPGGAFF. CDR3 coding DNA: TGTGCTAGTGGTTTAACAGGGCCTGGGGGAGCTTTCTTT.

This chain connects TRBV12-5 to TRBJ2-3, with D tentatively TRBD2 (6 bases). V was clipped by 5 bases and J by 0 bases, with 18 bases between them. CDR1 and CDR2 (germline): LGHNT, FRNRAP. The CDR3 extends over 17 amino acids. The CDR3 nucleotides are TGTGCTAGTGGTCCCTCGGCCCGGCGGGGCAGCACAGATACGCAGTATTTT. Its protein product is CASGPSARRGSTDTQYF. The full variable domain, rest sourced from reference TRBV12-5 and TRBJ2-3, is DARVTQTPRHKVTEMGQEVTMRCQPILGHNTVFWYRQTMMQGLELLAYFRNRAPLDDSGMPKDRFSAEMPDATLATLKIQPSEPRDSAVYFCASGPSARRGSTDTQYFGPGTRLTVL.

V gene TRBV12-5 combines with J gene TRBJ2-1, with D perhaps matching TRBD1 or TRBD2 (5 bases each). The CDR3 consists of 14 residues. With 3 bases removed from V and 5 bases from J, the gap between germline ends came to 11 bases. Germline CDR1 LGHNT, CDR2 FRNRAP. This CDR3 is CASGFPPGHNEQFF. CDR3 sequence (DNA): TGTGCTAGTGGTTTCCCGCCGGGGCACAATGAGCAGTTCTTC.